The present entry profiles one T cell receptor (beta chain) with its context. The data were produced by immunoSEQ multiplex PCR, yet TCRdb's version contains in-frame clones alone and is incomplete. The sample records roughly 200,000 clones, about 88% being singletons. The data originate from a study of blood T cell repertoires in COVID-19. Study details: Donors in the United States, Italy and Spain gave samples during acute or convalescent COVID-19. PBMCs, B-cell-depleted T cells, or T cells provided the cDNA or gDNA that made up the material.

CDR3 length: 15 amino acids. Germline V lookup: CDR1 KGHSH, CDR2 LQKENI. V was cut by 2 bases and J by 4 bases, with 12 bases left in between. The chain employs TRBV18 and TRBJ1-3, with D possibly matching TRBD1 (5 bases). Material for sequencing was peripheral blood. The TCR was taken from a man between 65 and 85 years old with acute or convalescent COVID-19. The CDR3 DNA reads TGTGCCAGCTCACCAGAGTCAGGGAAAGGAAACACCATATATTTT. This encodes CASSPESGKGNTIYF.